Listed here are 10 T cell receptor beta chains from one sample, sequenced in a study of CD8 T cells in ankylosing spondylitis. Whole-study findings and limits: Typical of ankylosing spondylitis blood, it appeared, was a TCR beta motif of about eight highly homologous variants.

In TCRdb, the 5' RACE reads were re-called with MiXCR into one record per CDR3 protein. The top ten hold 0.51% of the sample, which has around 890,000 distinct CDR3 sequences, 12% seen once. Their antigen targets remain unknown. The sequencing sample was made of blood, either unsorted or a sorted T cell fraction (not recorded which). Receptor source: a male donor with ankylosing spondylitis.

In its sample, this clonotype was seen a few times. V usage is TRBV20-1 and J usage is TRBJ2-1, with a tentative D call TRBD2 (5 bases). In germline, CDR1 is DFQATT, CDR2 SNEGSKA (reference sequence). The CDR3 consists of 14 residues. The V and J ends lost 6 bases and 1 base respectively, with 13 bases between them. CDR3 loop: CSAPPPGSYNEQFF. As DNA, the CDR3 is TGCAGTGCCCCACCCCCGGGGTCCTACAATGAGCAGTTCTTC.

This clonotype has just a few counts. The chain couples TRBV18 to TRBJ2-7, with D tentatively TRBD1 (6 bases). The germline V and J ends were trimmed by 4 bases and 2 bases, with 15 bases remaining between them. The CDR3 is made up of 15 amino acids. CDR1 is KGHSH, CDR2 LQKENI, per germline. The CDR3 coding sequence is TGTGCCAGCTCACTAATTTTGAGGGGGACCTACGAGCAGTACTTC. It yields the protein CASSLILRGTYEQYF. Drawing the rest from reference TRBV18 and TRBJ2-7, the complete variable domain is NAGVMQNPRHLVRRRGQEARLRCSPMKGHSHVYWYRQLPEEGLKFMVYLQKENIIDESGMPKERFSAEFPKEGPSILRIQQVVRGDSAAYFCASSLILRGTYEQYFGPGTRLTVT.

The V call is TRBV28, the J call TRBJ1-1; D uncertain. The CDR3 is made up of 13 amino acids. The V gene lost 4 bases and the J gene lost 8 bases, with 14 bases spanning the gap. Germline assignment: CDR1 MDHEN and CDR2 SYDVKM. The CDR3 coding sequence is TGTGCCAGCAGTTCTTTGTCGCGGGCCGAAGCTTTCTTT. It codes for CASSSLSRAEAFF.

This chain joins TRBV4-3 and TRBJ2-3, with 10 bases matching TRBD2. V gave up 5 bases and J gave up 2 bases; unmatched junction bases: 7. The germline gives CDR1 LGHNA, CDR2 YSLEER. CDR3 length equals 16 residues. This CDR3 reads CASSFLAGVPTDTQYF. The CDR3 bases are TGCGCCAGCAGCTTCCTAGCGGGAGTCCCCACAGATACGCAGTATTTT.

The chain couples TRBV5-5 to TRBJ2-7; 10 nucleotides agree with TRBD1. This CDR3 is 15 amino acids long. The V gene end was trimmed by 5 bases and the J gene end by 3 bases; junction bases not matched to a gene: 8. In germline, CDR1 is SGHKS, CDR2 YYEKEE (reference sequence). The CDR3: CASSLRQGADYEQYF. The CDR3 DNA reads TGTGCCAGCAGTTTGAGACAGGGGGCCGACTACGAGCAGTACTTC.

The V gene is TRBV27, the J gene TRBJ1-5; 7 nucleotides agree with TRBD1. The CDR3 is 15 residues long. V dropped 4 bases and J dropped 5; count of bases not matched to a gene: 8. Germline V lookup: CDR1 MNHEY, CDR2 SMNVEV (reference sequence). The CDR3 bases are TGTGCCAGCAGTTCCGCACAGGGGCGATATCAGCCCCAGCATTTT. It encodes CASSSAQGRYQPQHF.

This clonotype occurred a few times. This chain links TRBV10-3 with TRBJ2-7; D gene ambiguous. Germline V gene lookup returns CDR1 ENHRY and CDR2 SYGVKD. Trimming stripped 6 bases from V and 5 bases from J, with 14 bases between. The CDR3 covers 13 residues. The CDR3 coding sequence is TGTGCCATCAGGACCCCTTCGATCGACGAGCAGTACTTC. Translated, it gives CAIRTPSIDEQYF.

The gene calls are TRBV20-1 and TRBJ2-7; the D call may be TRBD1 or TRBD2 (5 bases each). The CDR3 is made up of 13 amino acids. V was cut by 5 bases and J by 2 bases, with 13 bases left in between. Per the germline V gene, CDR1 is DFQATT and CDR2 is SNEGSKA (reference sequence). The CDR3 nucleotides read TGCAGTGCTTCCGGGATGGGGGCCTACGAGCAGTACTTC. The encoded protein is CSASGMGAYEQYF.

This clonotype was seen a handful of times. V usage is TRBV4-3 and J usage is TRBJ2-1; tentative D call: TRBD1 (6 bases). CDR3 length equals 17 residues. The V and J ends lost 3 bases and 1 base respectively, with 16 bases between them. In germline, CDR1 is LGHNA, CDR2 YSLEER. CDR3 nucleotide sequence: TGCGCCAGCAGCCAGGCAAGGGGGAGACCTTCCTACAATGAGCAGTTCTTC. As protein: CASSQARGRPSYNEQFF.

This clonotype was found a few times. Written as DNA, the CDR3 is TGTGCCAGCAGCTTAGGGGGGGCGAATCGTCGTACGGCCCCGCAGTATTTT. Its translation is CASSLGGANRRTAPQYF. V gene TRBV7-2 combines with J gene TRBJ2-3; D might be TRBD1 or TRBD2, each matching 6 bases. The CDR3 totals 17 residues. Germline lookup yields CDR1 SGHTA and CDR2 FQGNSA. The ends were cut back, 1 base at V and 10 bases at J, with 24 bases in the middle.